A selection of T cell receptor beta chains follows, all from one sample in a study of PD-L1 blockade in urothelial cancer. Profiling relied on immunoSEQ multiplex PCR, and the TCRdb table lists in-frame clones only, not all of them. The sample holds about 100,000 clones; 91% are singletons and the top ten take 0.85% to 1%. The specimen comprised PBMCs, sampled around atezolizumab (anti-PD-L1) treatment. All receptors come from a woman of 80 years or more with urothelial cancer. The CDR3 runs from the conserved cysteine through the conserved F or W. The order of the fields is clone size, D gene, V gene, J gene, CDR3 protein, CDR3 DNA. The D gene is left open where the match is weak. Expanded clones are given a class, and other clones once, few, many or no size at all.

>NA|NA|TRBV19|TRBJ1-5
CASSIESGRNQPQHF
TGTGCCAGTAGTATCGAGTCCGGTCGCAATCAGCCCCAGCATTTT
>NA|NA|TRBV7-2|TRBJ2-3
CASSIGVSTDTQYF
TGTGCCAGCAGCATCGGGGTCTCCACAGATACGCAGTATTTT
>NA|NA|TRBV7-9|TRBJ2-2
CASSIRGLNTGELFF
TGTGCCAGCAGCATCCGGGGACTCAACACCGGGGAGCTGTTTTTT
>NA|NA|TRBV27|TRBJ2-3
CASSELRAKGDTQYF
TGTGCCAGCAGTGAATTAAGGGCCAAGGGGGATACGCAGTATTTT
>NA|NA|TRBV7-3|TRBJ1-1
CASSLGGHTEAFF
TGTGCCAGCAGCTTGGGGGGGCACACTGAAGCTTTCTTT
>NA|NA|TRBV9|TRBJ2-7
CASSLNSGPSYEQYF
TGTGCCAGCAGCCTTAATTCAGGTCCGTCCTACGAGCAGTACTTC
>NA|NA|TRBV5-1|TRBJ2-1
CASSLFNPSINEQFF
TGCGCCAGCAGCTTATTTAACCCGAGTATCAATGAGCAGTTCTTC
>once|NA|TRBV2|TRBJ1-4
CASSEQGLRGEKLFF
TGTGCCAGCAGTGAGCAGGGATTGCGGGGTGAAAAACTGTTTTTT
>NA|TRBD1|TRBV5-1|TRBJ2-7
CASSVAGTGNYEQYF
TGCGCCAGCAGCGTTGCCGGGACAGGGAACTACGAGCAGTACTTC
>NA|NA|TRBV27|TRBJ1-4
CASSFSRAREKLFF
TGTGCCAGCAGTTTTAGTCGAGCGCGAGAAAAACTGTTTTTT
>NA|TRBD2|TRBV11-2|TRBJ2-1
CASSLDLAGGLNEQFF
TGTGCCAGCAGCCTAGACCTAGCGGGAGGACTGAATGAGCAGTTCTTC
>NA|NA|TRBV7-9|TRBJ1-5
CASSPQENQPQHF
TGTGCCAGCAGCCCCCAAGAGAATCAGCCCCAGCATTTT
>NA|TRBD1|TRBV7-9|TRBJ2-1
CASSPTGVGEQFF
TGTGCCAGCAGCCCAACAGGGGTGGGTGAGCAGTTCTTC
>once|NA|TRBV7-8|TRBJ1-5
CASSAPGALNQPQHF
TGTGCCAGCAGCGCTCCAGGGGCCCTAAATCAGCCCCAGCATTTT
>NA|TRBD2|TRBV7-3|TRBJ2-7
CASSLTASGYEQYF
TGTGCCAGCAGCTTAACGGCTAGCGGCTACGAGCAGTACTTC
>NA|NA|TRBV28|TRBJ1-2
CASSFRAAGGAGGGYTF
TGTGCCAGCAGTTTTAGAGCCGCCGGGGGGGCAGGAGGCGGCTACACCTTC
>NA|NA|TRBV13|TRBJ2-2
CASSLGNQGRRGYAGELFF
TGTGCCAGCAGCTTAGGCAATCAGGGAAGAAGGGGATACGCCGGGGAGCTGTTTTTT
>NA|TRBD1|TRBV11-3|TRBJ2-7
CASSFGGQVDEQYF
TGTGCCAGCAGCTTTGGGGGACAGGTGGACGAGCAGTACTTC
>NA|TRBD1|TRBV30|TRBJ1-5
CAWSAGTGSNQPQHF
TGTGCCTGGAGCGCGGGGACAGGGTCCAATCAGCCCCAGCATTTT
>NA|NA|TRBV15|TRBJ1-1
CATSRGGDTEAFF
TGTGCCACCAGCAGGGGGGGGGATACTGAAGCTTTCTTT
>NA|TRBD1|TRBV5-4|TRBJ1-1
CASSIQGMNTEAFF
TGTGCCAGCAGCATACAGGGGATGAACACTGAAGCTTTCTTT
>NA|TRBD1|TRBV6-6|TRBJ2-5
CASSVAGTGEETQYF
TGTGCCAGCAGTGTCGCCGGGACAGGGGAAGAGACCCAGTACTTC
>NA|TRBD1|TRBV28|TRBJ1-2
CASSSGQAANYGYTF
TGTGCCAGCAGTTCCGGACAGGCAGCTAACTATGGCTACACCTTC
>NA|NA|TRBV18|TRBJ2-7
CASSRSSYEQYF
TGTGCCAGCTCACGGAGCTCCTACGAGCAGTACTTC
>NA|NA|TRBV9|TRBJ2-1
CASTGREGEYHEQFF
TGTGCCAGCACGGGGAGGGAGGGGGAGTACCATGAGCAGTTCTTC
>NA|TRBD1|TRBV6-5|TRBJ1-5
CASSYATGGHQPQHF
TGTGCCAGCAGTTACGCGACAGGGGGCCATCAGCCCCAGCATTTT